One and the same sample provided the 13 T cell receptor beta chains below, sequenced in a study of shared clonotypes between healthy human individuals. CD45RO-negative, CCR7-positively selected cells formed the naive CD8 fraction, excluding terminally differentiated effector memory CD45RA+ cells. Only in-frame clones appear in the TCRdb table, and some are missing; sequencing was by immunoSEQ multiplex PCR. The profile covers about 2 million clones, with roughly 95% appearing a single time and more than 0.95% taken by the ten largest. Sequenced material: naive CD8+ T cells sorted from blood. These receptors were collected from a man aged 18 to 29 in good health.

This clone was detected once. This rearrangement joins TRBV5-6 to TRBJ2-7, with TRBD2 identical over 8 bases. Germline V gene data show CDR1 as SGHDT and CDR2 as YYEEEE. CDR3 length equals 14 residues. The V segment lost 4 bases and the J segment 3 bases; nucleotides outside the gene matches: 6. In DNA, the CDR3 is TGTGCCAGCAGCGGGTTAGCGGGAAGCTACGAGCAGTACTTC. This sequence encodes CASSGLAGSYEQYF.

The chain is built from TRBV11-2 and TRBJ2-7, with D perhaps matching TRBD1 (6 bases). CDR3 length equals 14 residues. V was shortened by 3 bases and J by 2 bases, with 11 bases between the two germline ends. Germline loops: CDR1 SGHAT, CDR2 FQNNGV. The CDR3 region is CASSFPGHTYEQYF. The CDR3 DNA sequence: TGTGCCAGCAGCTTCCCGGGACATACCTACGAGCAGTACTTC.

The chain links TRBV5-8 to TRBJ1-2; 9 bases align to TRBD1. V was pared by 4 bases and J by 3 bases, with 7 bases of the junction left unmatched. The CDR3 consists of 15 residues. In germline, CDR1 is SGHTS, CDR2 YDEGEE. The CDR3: CASSQGTGNYYGYTF. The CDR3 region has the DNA TGTGCCAGCAGCCAAGGGACAGGGAACTACTATGGCTACACCTTC.

CDR3 nucleotides: TGTGCCAGCAGCTTAGAGTTGGTTGGGGCTCCGAACACCGGGGAGCTGTTTTTT. Encoded protein: CASSLELVGAPNTGELFF. The chain couples TRBV7-8 to TRBJ2-2; D is perhaps TRBD1 (5 bases). The CDR3 runs to 18 residues. Germline CDR1 reads SGHVS; CDR2 reads FQNEAQ. V lost 1 base and J 0 bases, leaving 15 bases between the germline ends.

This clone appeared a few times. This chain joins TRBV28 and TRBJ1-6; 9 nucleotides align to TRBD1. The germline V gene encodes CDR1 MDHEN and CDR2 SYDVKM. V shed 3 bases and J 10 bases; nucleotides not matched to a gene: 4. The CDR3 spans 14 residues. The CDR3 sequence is CASSFTGGGSPLHF. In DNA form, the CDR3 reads TGTGCCAGCAGTTTCACAGGGGGCGGGTCACCCCTCCACTTT.

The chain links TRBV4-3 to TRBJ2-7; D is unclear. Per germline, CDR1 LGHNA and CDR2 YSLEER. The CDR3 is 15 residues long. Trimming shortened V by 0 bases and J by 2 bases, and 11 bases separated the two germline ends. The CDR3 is CASSQEYPGAYEQYF. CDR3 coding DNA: TGCGCCAGCAGCCAAGAATACCCTGGGGCCTACGAGCAGTACTTC.

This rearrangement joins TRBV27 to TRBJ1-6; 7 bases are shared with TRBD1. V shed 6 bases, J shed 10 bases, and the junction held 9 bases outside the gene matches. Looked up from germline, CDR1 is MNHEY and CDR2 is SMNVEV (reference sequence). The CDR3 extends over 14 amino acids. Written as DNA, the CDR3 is TGTGCCAGCAGGATGAACAGGGGTGGATCACCCCTCCACTTT. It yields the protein CASRMNRGGSPLHF.

The CDR3 reads CASSEGGLAGDNYEQYF. In DNA, the CDR3 is TGTGCCAGCAGTGAAGGCGGACTAGCGGGAGATAACTACGAGCAGTACTTC. This chain connects TRBV2 to TRBJ2-7; 13 bases match TRBD2. The germline V gene has CDR1 SNHLY and CDR2 FYNNEI. The CDR3 contains 17 residues. The trim removed 1 base at V and 3 bases at J, leaving 6 bases unmatched. Full variable domain (remainder filled in from reference TRBV2 and TRBJ2-7): EPEVTQTPSHQVTQMGQEVILRCVPISNHLYFYWYRQILGQKVEFLVSFYNNEISEKSEIFDDQFSVERPDGSNFTLKIRSTKLEDSAMYFCASSEGGLAGDNYEQYFGPGTRLTVT.

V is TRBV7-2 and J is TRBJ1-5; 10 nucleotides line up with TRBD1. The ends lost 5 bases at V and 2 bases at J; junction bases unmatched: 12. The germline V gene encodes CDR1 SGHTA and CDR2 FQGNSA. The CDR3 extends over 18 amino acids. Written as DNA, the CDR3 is TGTGCCAGCAGCCCGGCCGGGACAGGGGTTATGGGCAATCAGCCCCAGCATTTT. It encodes CASSPAGTGVMGNQPQHF.

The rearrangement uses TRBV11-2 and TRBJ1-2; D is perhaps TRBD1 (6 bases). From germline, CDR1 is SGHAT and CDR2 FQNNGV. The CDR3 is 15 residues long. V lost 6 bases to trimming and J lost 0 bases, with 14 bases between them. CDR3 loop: CASSYRDTANYGYTF. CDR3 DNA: TGTGCCAGCAGTTACCGGGACACGGCTAACTATGGCTACACCTTC.

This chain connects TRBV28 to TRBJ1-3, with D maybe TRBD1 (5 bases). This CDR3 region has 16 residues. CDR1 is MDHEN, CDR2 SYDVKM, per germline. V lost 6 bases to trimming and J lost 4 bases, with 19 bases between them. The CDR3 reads CASSPQGALVGNTIYF. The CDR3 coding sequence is TGTGCCAGCAGCCCCCAGGGTGCCCTAGTGGGAAACACCATATATTTT.

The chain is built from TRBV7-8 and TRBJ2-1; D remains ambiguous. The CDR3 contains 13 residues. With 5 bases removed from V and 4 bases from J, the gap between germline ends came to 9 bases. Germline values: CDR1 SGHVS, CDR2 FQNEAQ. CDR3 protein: CASSTGPYNEQFF. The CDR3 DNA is TGTGCCAGCAGCACCGGACCGTACAATGAGCAGTTCTTC. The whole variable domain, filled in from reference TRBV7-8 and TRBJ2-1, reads GAGVSQSPRYKVAKRGQDVALRCDPISGHVSLFWYQQALGQGPEFLTYFQNEAQLDKSGLPSDRFFAERPEGSVSTLKIQRTQQEDSAVYLCASSTGPYNEQFFGPGTRLTVL.

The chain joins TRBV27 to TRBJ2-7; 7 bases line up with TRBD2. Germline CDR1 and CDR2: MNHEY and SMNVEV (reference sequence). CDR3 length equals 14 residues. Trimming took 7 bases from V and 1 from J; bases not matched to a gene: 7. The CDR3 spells CASMALGGSYEQYF. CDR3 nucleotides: TGTGCCAGCATGGCGCTCGGGGGGTCCTACGAGCAGTACTTC.